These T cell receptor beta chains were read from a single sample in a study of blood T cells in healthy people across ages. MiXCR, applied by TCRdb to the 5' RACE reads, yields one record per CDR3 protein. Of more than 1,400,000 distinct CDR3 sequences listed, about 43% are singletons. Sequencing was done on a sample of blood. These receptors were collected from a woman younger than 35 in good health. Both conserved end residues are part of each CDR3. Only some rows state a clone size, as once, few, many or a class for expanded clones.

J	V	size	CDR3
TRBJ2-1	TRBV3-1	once	CASSYRAYQETQFF
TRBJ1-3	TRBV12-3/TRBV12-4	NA	CASSPPGSAGNTIYF
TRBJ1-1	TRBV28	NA	CASSRTGWGTNTEAFF
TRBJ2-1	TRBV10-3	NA	CAISEKASSYNEQFF
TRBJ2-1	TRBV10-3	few	CAISDGQNEQFF
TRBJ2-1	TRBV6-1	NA	CASSFKREWESEQFF
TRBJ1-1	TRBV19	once	CASTSTGSGVTEAFF
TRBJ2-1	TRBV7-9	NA	CASSLGQKKSYNEQFF
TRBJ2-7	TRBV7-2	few	CASRSGTGNYEQYF
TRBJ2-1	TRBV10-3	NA	CAISESSSYNEQFF
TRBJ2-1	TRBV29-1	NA	CSGIRGSGTAPYNEQFF
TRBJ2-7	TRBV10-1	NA	CASSDTGPYEQYF
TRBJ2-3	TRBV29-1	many	CSVAKAGTGADTQYF
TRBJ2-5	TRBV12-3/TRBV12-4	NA	CASSFYGFQETQYF
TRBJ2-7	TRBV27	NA	CASSLYLKNEQYF
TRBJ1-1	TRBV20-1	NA	CGATGVVGTEAFF
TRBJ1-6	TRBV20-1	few	CSARYGSRSSYNSPLHF
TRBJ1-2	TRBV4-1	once	CASSQVPGTGGGPTF
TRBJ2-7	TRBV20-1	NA	CSARGQGNYGQYF
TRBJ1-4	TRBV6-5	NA	CASSYSNLNPQSPNEKLFF
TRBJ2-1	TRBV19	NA	CASSIQDSSYNEQFF
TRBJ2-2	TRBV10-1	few	CASSGHDNTGELFF
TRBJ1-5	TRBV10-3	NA	CAIKGTGGDQPQHF
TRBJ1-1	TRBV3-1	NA	CASSRTVLNTEAFF
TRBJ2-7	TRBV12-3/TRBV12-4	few	CASSVDAASYEQYF
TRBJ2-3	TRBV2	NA	CADVWTLSDTQYF
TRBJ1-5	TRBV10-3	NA	CASDGGDGSGRPQHF
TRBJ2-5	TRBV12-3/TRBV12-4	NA	CASTPAGGQETQYF
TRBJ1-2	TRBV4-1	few	CASSQDDRSGQGGGYTF
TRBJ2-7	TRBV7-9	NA	CASSLVSGRTSYEQYF
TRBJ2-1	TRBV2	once	CASPLDRGHGDEQFF
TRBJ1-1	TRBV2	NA	CASSALGVNTEAFF